Below, one T cell receptor beta chain is given with its context. The protocol was immunoSEQ multiplex PCR, while the TCRdb copy is restricted to in-frame clones and leaves out a portion. The table lists more than 20,000 clones, more than 85% of them singletons. This sample is drawn from a study of a mutant IDH1 vaccine in newly diagnosed glioma. Study-wide context: Previous treatment comprised radiotherapy, temozolomide, or both, mostly both.

Documented time point: baseline, week 1 (first vaccination visit). Treatment given: pre-vaccination baseline after standard-of-care therapy. The source is a man aged 30 to 45 with glioma. The sample was PBMCs, taken from a glioma patient treated with radiotherapy, temozolomide or both.

This CDR3 reads CASQPGQGPNEQYF. Written as DNA, the CDR3 is TGTGCCAGCCAACCCGGTCAGGGCCCCAACGAGCAGTACTTC. This sequence joins TRBV28 and TRBJ2-7; D may be TRBD1 (5 bases). The CDR3 length is 14 residues. Germline CDR1 is MDHEN and CDR2 is SYDVKM. V lost 8 bases to trimming and J lost 5 bases, with 19 bases between them.